The sequence of this T cell receptor beta chain was determined in a study of PD-1 blockade in classical Hodgkin lymphoma. Study at large: Once every 2 weeks, patients received intravenous nivolumab at 3 mg/kg. General study results and limits: When set against healthy donors, newly diagnosed patients were reported to show lower baseline TCR diversity.

This CDR3 region has 16 residues. V trimming: 1 base; J trimming: 2 bases; junction bases outside the gene matches: 7. Germline values: CDR1 SEHNR, CDR2 FQNEAQ (reference sequence). Regarding this clone: The target antigen is unknown.

In every patient, relapse followed autologous stem cell transplantation, while exposure to brentuximab vedotin differed. Classifying best responses yielded complete response, partial response or progressive disease. Here immunoSEQ multiplex PCR was the method, and the copy in TCRdb shows in-frame clones only, minus some. The sample includes 26,000 or so clones, around two thirds of them seen just once. Specimen: peripheral blood mononuclear cells (PBMCs), collected before the second cycle of nivolumab. V gene TRBV7-9 combines with J gene TRBJ2-5; TRBD2 matches at 7 bases. This TCR came from a human donor with classical Hodgkin lymphoma. CDR3 protein: CASSLDAAGRQETQYF. The CDR3 DNA follows: TGTGCCAGCAGCTTAGATGCAGCGGGGCGTCAAGAGACCCAGTACTTC.